This TCR beta chain was captured by sequencing in a study of T cell responses to AZD1222 COVID-19 vaccine. Produced via immunoSEQ multiplex PCR; TCRdb's table is partial and in-frame only. The sample has some 170,000 clones; 75% to 90% are singletons. CDR1 and CDR2 from the germline V gene are SGHRS and YFSETQ. After removal of 4 bases from V and 4 bases from J, the junction contained 2 bases not matched to a gene. The CDR3 has 13 residues. This sequence joins TRBV5-1 and TRBJ1-3, with TRBD1 identical over 7 bases. The clonotype originates from an adult who received the MenACWY meningococcal vaccine as a control. The sample in question was peripheral blood, obtained 28 days after the second dose of the MenACWY control vaccine. The CDR3, as DNA: TGCGCCAGCAGCCCGGACAGGGGAAACACCATATATTTT. Its translation: CASSPDRGNTIYF.